This T cell receptor (beta chain) was captured in a study of blood T cells in healthy people across ages. Background on the study: When template switching was applied, about one barcoded beta molecule was captured per two T cells.

CDR1 is MNHEY, CDR2 SMNVEV, per germline (reference sequence). The CDR3 is 18 amino acids. Notes on this clonotype: What it recognizes is unknown. At one end, the junction sequence differs from germline, possibly due to a read error.

Sample-barcoded 5' priming and a J-beta primer mix drove a second PCR of roughly 6 to 12 cycles. Every cDNA molecule bore a tag from a template-switch adaptor containing 12 random nucleotides. TCRdb independently ran MiXCR on the 5' RACE reads; one entry per CDR3 protein. This table holds about 900,000 distinct CDR3 sequences, less than 80% found once. Study results and limitations: Comparison with aged donors showed that long-lived donors had more naive CD4+ cells and higher diversity.

Sequences were obtained from blood. The chain employs TRBV27 and TRBJ2-1, with 8 bases that match TRBD2. The receptor comes from a man under 40 in good health. This CDR3 is CASSLNPRVAGTYNGQFF. CDR3 nucleotides: TGTGCCAGCAGTTTAAACCCCAGGGTAGCGGGAACCTACAATGGGCAGTTCTTC.